This T cell receptor (beta chain) was identified during a study of T cells in localized non-small cell lung cancer. Germline V gene sequence: CDR1 WSHSY, CDR2 SAAADI. The CDR3 is made up of 15 amino acids. Losses at the gene ends were 5 bases for V and 3 bases for J; bases not matched to a gene: 7. Regarding the study as a whole: Tumor showed lower T cell clonality than uninvolved adjacent lung, where it was highest. In adjacent lung, a median roughly 60 of the top 100 tumor clones were found. Sequencing covered just one tumor region, so heterogeneity cannot be ruled out. An association was observed between higher blood T cell density and longer overall survival.

The protocol was immunoSEQ multiplex PCR, while the TCRdb copy is restricted to in-frame clones and leaves out a portion. Here the sample spans under 3,000 clones, about 28% being singletons. Of note for this clone: What it binds is unknown.

The V gene is TRBV10-2, the J gene TRBJ2-4; 7 nucleotides line up with TRBD1. The sequence was collected from a man aged 40-75 years with stage II squamous cell lung carcinoma. The material sequenced was lung tumor tissue, taken before any cancer treatment. The CDR3 sequence is CASSQQGLHKNIQYF. The CDR3 DNA reads TGCGCCAGCAGTCAACAGGGGCTTCACAAAAACATTCAGTACTTC.